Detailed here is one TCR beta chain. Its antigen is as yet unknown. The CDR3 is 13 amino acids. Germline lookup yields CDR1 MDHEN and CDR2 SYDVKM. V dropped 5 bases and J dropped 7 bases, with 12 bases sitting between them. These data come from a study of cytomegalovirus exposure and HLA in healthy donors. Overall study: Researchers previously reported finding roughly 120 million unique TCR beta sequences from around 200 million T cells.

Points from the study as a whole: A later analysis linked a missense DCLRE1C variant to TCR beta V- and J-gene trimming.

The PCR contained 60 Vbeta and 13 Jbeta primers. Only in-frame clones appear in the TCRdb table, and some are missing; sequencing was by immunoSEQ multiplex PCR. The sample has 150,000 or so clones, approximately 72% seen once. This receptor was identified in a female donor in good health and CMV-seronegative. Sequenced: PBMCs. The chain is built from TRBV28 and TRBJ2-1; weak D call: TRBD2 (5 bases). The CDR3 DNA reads TGTGCCAGCAGTGCCGTCCGGGGAAATGAGCAGTTCTTC. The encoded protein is CASSAVRGNEQFF.